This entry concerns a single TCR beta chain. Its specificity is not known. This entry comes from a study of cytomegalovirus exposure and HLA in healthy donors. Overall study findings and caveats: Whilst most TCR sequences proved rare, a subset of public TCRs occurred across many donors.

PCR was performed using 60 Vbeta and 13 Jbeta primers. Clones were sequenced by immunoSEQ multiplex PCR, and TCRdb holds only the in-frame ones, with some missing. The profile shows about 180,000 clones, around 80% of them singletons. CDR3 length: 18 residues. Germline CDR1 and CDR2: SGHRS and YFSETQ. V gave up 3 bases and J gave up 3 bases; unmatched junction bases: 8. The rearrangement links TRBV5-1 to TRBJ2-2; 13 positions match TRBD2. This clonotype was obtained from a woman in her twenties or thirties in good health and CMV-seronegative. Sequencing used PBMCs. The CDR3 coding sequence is TGCGCCAGCAGCTACTCGACTAGCGGGGGGAGTCACACCGGGGAGCTGTTTTTT. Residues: CASSYSTSGGSHTGELFF.